A selection of T cell receptor beta chains follows, all from one sample in a study of T cells in narcolepsy. Using immunoSEQ multiplex PCR, the repertoire was profiled, and TCRdb retains in-frame clones only, with some absent. The table has around 35,000 clones, approximately 87% seen once. Sequences were obtained from CD45RA- memory CD4+ T cells from PBMCs. The receptors stem from a human donor with narcolepsy. Each CDR3 is given with its conserved first and last residue. The D gene is left open where the match is weak. A row's size may be missing; if present it is once, few, many or a size class.

J	V	D	size	CDR3	DNA
TRBJ2-2	TRBV19	.	.	CASSRLVGNTGELFF	TGTGCCAGTAGTCGCCTAGTGGGAAACACCGGGGAGCTGTTTTTT
TRBJ2-5	TRBV11-1	.	.	CASSDTGFGETQYF	TGTGCCAGCAGCGATACAGGGTTTGGGGAGACCCAGTACTTC
TRBJ1-2	TRBV27	.	once	CASRASGSGNYGYTF	TGTGCCAGCAGGGCCTCAGGGTCGGGAAACTATGGCTACACCTTC
TRBJ1-4	TRBV28	TRBD1	.	CASSRTGADEKLFF	TGTGCCAGCAGCCGGACAGGGGCGGATGAAAAACTGTTTTTT
TRBJ2-1	TRBV21-1	.	.	CASSSMINLHFF	TGTGCCAGCAGCAGCATGATAAACTTACATTTCTTC
TRBJ1-5	TRBV19	.	.	CAIPFGQPQHF	TGTGCCATTCCCTTCGGGCAGCCCCAGCATTTT
TRBJ1-1	TRBV5-1	.	.	CASSFGGEGTEAFF	TGCGCCAGCAGCTTCGGGGGAGAAGGAACTGAAGCTTTCTTT
TRBJ1-2	TRBV5-5	.	.	CASSLEVGGYTF	TGTGCCAGCAGCTTGGAGGTCGGTGGCTACACCTTC
TRBJ2-5	TRBV5-4	.	.	CASSSSTRQETQYF	TGTGCCAGCAGCTCCTCGACTAGACAAGAGACCCAGTACTTC
TRBJ1-4	TRBV6-5	.	.	CASSYSGVNEKLFF	TGTGCCAGCAGTTACTCGGGGGTTAATGAAAAACTGTTTTTT
TRBJ1-1	TRBV5-1	.	.	CASSRGGNTEAFF	TGCGCCAGCAGCCGAGGGGGGAACACTGAAGCTTTCTTT
TRBJ2-3	TRBV28	TRBD1	.	CASSLDLGQESTDTQYF	TGTGCCAGCAGTTTAGACCTAGGACAGGAGAGCACAGATACGCAGTATTTT
TRBJ2-3	TRBV18	.	.	CASSPTHLSSTDTQYF	TGTGCCAGCTCACCAACTCATCTGTCTAGCACAGATACGCAGTATTTT
TRBJ2-7	TRBV6-4	.	.	CASRRGRQTESSYEQYF	TGTGCCAGCCGTCGGGGGAGACAAACAGAGAGCTCCTACGAGCAGTACTTC
TRBJ1-5	TRBV6-1	.	few	CASSEFGADQPQHF	TGTGCCAGCAGTGAATTTGGGGCGGACCAGCCCCAGCATTTT
TRBJ1-1	TRBV6-1	TRBD1	.	CASRGQGVGTEAFF	TGTGCCAGCAGGGGGCAGGGGGTCGGGACTGAAGCTTTCTTT
TRBJ1-1	TRBV4-3	.	.	CASSQGPRNTEAFF	TGCGCCAGCAGCCAAGGCCCAAGGAACACTGAAGCTTTCTTT
TRBJ2-1	TRBV5-1	TRBD2	.	CASSLAPSSGTYNEQFF	TGCGCCAGCAGCTTGGCCCCATCTAGCGGGACCTACAATGAGCAGTTCTTC
TRBJ2-1	TRBV20-1	.	.	CSAQRVHEQFF	TGCAGTGCTCAACGGGTACATGAGCAGTTCTTC
TRBJ1-4	TRBV27	.	.	CASSLGATNEKLFF	TGTGCCAGCAGTTTAGGAGCAACTAATGAAAAACTGTTTTTT
TRBJ2-1	TRBV2	TRBD1	.	CASIGQGDRDYNEQFF	TGTGCCAGCATAGGGCAAGGGGACAGGGACTACAATGAGCAGTTCTTC
TRBJ2-1	TRBV7-2	.	.	CASSPGGGSSYNEQFF	TGTGCCAGCAGCCCTGGGGGGGGCAGCTCCTACAATGAGCAGTTCTTC
TRBJ1-1	TRBV7-8	TRBD1	.	CASSRGQLEAFF	TGTGCCAGCAGCCGGGGACAGCTTGAAGCTTTCTTT
TRBJ2-5	TRBV2	.	.	CASRTSLQETQYF	TGTGCCAGCCGAACTAGCCTCCAAGAGACCCAGTACTTC
TRBJ1-2	TRBV9	.	.	CASSVEAGKAGGYTF	TGTGCCAGCAGCGTAGAGGCAGGGAAGGCGGGCGGCTACACCTTC
TRBJ2-2	TRBV18	.	.	CASSPVSPGELFF	TGTGCCAGCTCACCAGTTTCTCCCGGGGAGCTGTTTTTT
TRBJ2-1	TRBV9	.	.	CASSYTVASYNEQFF	TGTGCCAGCAGCTACACAGTAGCCTCCTACAATGAGCAGTTCTTC
TRBJ1-6	TRBV7-8	.	few	CASSLAMGRSYNSPLHF	TGTGCCAGCAGCTTAGCGATGGGGAGATCCTATAATTCACCCCTCCACTTT
TRBJ1-4	TRBV7-2	.	once	CASSPGGREKLFF	TGTGCCAGCAGCCCCGGGGGTCGGGAAAAACTGTTTTTT
TRBJ2-1	TRBV29-1	TRBD2	.	CSVFLAGERNEQFF	TGCAGCGTATTTCTAGCGGGAGAGAGGAATGAGCAGTTCTTC
TRBJ2-7	TRBV6-1	TRBD1	.	CASRELGQGYEQYF	TGTGCCAGCAGGGAATTGGGACAGGGGTACGAGCAGTACTTC
TRBJ1-2	TRBV5-1	TRBD1	.	CASSLEGAKGYTF	TGCGCCAGCAGTTTGGAGGGGGCGAAAGGCTACACCTTC
TRBJ1-1	TRBV10-3	TRBD1	.	CAISSRGLDTEAFF	TGTGCCATCAGTAGCAGGGGGCTTGACACTGAAGCTTTCTTT
TRBJ1-3	TRBV7-6	TRBD1	.	CASSPRGTGVFGNTIYF	TGTGCCAGCAGCCCCCGAGGGACAGGGGTATTTGGAAACACCATATATTTT
TRBJ1-6	TRBV2	.	.	CASRTGSSSYNSPLHF	TGTGCCAGTAGAACAGGTTCTAGCTCCTATAATTCACCCCTCCACTTT
TRBJ2-1	TRBV7-2	TRBD1	.	CASSLDRGLYNEQFF	TGTGCCAGCAGCCTGGACAGGGGGCTCTACAATGAGCAGTTCTTC
TRBJ2-7	TRBV15	.	.	CATSRDRGRGQYF	TGTGCCACCAGCAGAGACAGGGGCCGGGGGCAGTACTTC
TRBJ2-7	TRBV5-8	TRBD1	.	CASSLGQGIVYEQYF	TGTGCCAGCAGCTTGGGACAGGGGATAGTGTACGAGCAGTACTTC
TRBJ1-2	TRBV6-5	TRBD1	.	CASTQRDRGRGYTF	TGTGCCAGCACCCAGAGGGACAGGGGAAGAGGCTACACCTTC
TRBJ2-3	TRBV5-1	.	.	CASSLDLGNTQYF	TGCGCCAGCAGCTTGGATCTCGGTAATACGCAGTATTTT
TRBJ2-5	TRBV6-6	.	.	CASSYGSQQETQYF	TGTGCCAGCAGTTACGGTAGTCAGCAAGAGACCCAGTACTTC
TRBJ2-7	TRBV2	TRBD2	.	CASSGRLAAYEQYF	TGTGCCAGCAGTGGGAGACTAGCGGCCTACGAGCAGTACTTC
TRBJ1-5	TRBV5-1	TRBD1	.	CASSLGQGANQPQHF	TGCGCCAGCAGCTTGGGGCAGGGGGCGAATCAGCCCCAGCATTTT
TRBJ2-1	TRBV4-3	.	.	CASSQDPLRSEQFF	TGCGCCAGCAGCCAAGATCCCCTCAGGTCCGAGCAGTTCTTC
TRBJ2-3	TRBV5-1	TRBD2	.	CASSLMASGRADTQYF	TGCGCCAGCAGCTTGATGGCTAGCGGGAGGGCAGATACGCAGTATTTT
TRBJ2-3	TRBV5-6	TRBD2	.	CASCGLAGVTDTQYF	TGTGCCAGCTGCGGCTTGGCGGGAGTTACAGATACGCAGTATTTT
TRBJ2-3	TRBV9	TRBD2	.	CASSGNSGGRIDTQYF	TGTGCCAGCAGTGGAAATAGCGGGGGGAGGATAGATACGCAGTATTTT
TRBJ1-1	TRBV9	TRBD1	.	CASSVDPPTGVNTEAFF	TGTGCCAGCAGCGTAGACCCGCCGACAGGGGTGAACACTGAAGCTTTCTTT
TRBJ2-6	TRBV13	.	.	CASSLDNSGANVLTF	TGTGCCAGCAGCTTAGACAACTCTGGGGCCAACGTCCTGACTTTC
TRBJ1-5	TRBV11-2	.	.	CASSLQRNQPQHF	TGTGCCAGCAGCTTACAGCGCAATCAGCCCCAGCATTTT
TRBJ2-5	TRBV21-1	.	.	CASSKGQGVSVETQYF	TGTGCCAGCAGCAAAGGCCAGGGAGTCTCAGTGGAGACCCAGTACTTC
TRBJ1-2	TRBV4-1	.	.	CASSQDNRVYGYTF	TGCGCCAGCAGCCAAGATAACAGAGTCTATGGCTACACCTTC
TRBJ1-2	TRBV9	TRBD1	.	CASSVAARGLYYGYTF	TGTGCCAGCAGCGTAGCGGCCAGGGGGTTATACTATGGCTACACCTTC
TRBJ1-3	TRBV2	.	.	CATGQTGNTIYF	TGTGCCACCGGACAGACGGGAAACACCATATATTTT
TRBJ1-2	TRBV5-1	.	.	CASSLEGRSDGYTF	TGCGCCAGCAGCTTGGAGGGAAGGTCGGACGGCTACACCTTC
TRBJ1-2	TRBV18	.	.	CASSPGVTGESTNYGYTF	TGTGCCAGCTCACCGGGGGTGACAGGAGAATCTACTAACTATGGCTACACCTTC
TRBJ1-4	TRBV7-9	TRBD1	.	CASSQGAEKLFF	TGTGCCAGCAGCCAGGGGGCAGAAAAACTGTTTTTT